These 8 T cell receptor beta chains came from one sample sequenced in a study of OX40 agonist ivuxolimab in advanced cancers. Measured with immunoSEQ multiplex PCR; TCRdb has only the in-frame clones, and not every one. The repertoire holds roughly 70,000 clones, with 82% as singletons. The sequenced sample was CD4+ or CD8+ T cells sorted from blood, obtained in a trial of the OX40 agonist ivuxolimab. The receptors here all came from an adult with an advanced solid tumor such as melanoma, head and neck, liver or kidney cancer.

In this sample, this clone turned up once. The rearrangement joins TRBV5-8 to TRBJ1-1, with 7 bases identical to TRBD1. The CDR3 length is 14 residues. Trimming cost V 4 bases and J 1 base; bases outside gene matches: 4. Per germline, CDR1 SGHTS and CDR2 YDEGEE. CDR3 DNA sequence: TGTGCCAGCAGCCGGACAGGACCGAACACTGAAGCTTTCTTT. This translates into CASSRTGPNTEAFF. The full variable domain, rest sourced from reference TRBV5-8 and TRBJ1-1, is EAGVTQSPTHLIKTRGQQATLRCSPISGHTSVYWYQQALGLGLQFLLWYDEGEERNRGNFPPRFSGRQFPNYSSELNVNALELEDSALYLCASSRTGPNTEAFFGQGTRLTVV.

This chain links TRBV7-2 with TRBJ1-2; D ambiguous. This CDR3 region has 13 residues. With 5 bases removed from V and 8 bases from J, the gap between germline ends came to 15 bases. Looked up from germline, CDR1 is SGHTA and CDR2 is FQGNSA. The CDR3 sequence is CASSPMGNYGYTF. For the CDR3, the DNA is TGTGCCAGCAGCCCAATGGGGAATTACGGCTACACCTTC. The full variable domain, in which reference TRBV7-2 and TRBJ1-2 provide the parts outside the CDR3, is GAGVSQSPSNKVTEKGKDVELRCDPISGHTALYWYRQSLGQGLEFLIYFQGNSAPDKSGLPSDRFSAERTGGSVSTLTIQRTQQEDSAVYLCASSPMGNYGYTFGSGTRLTVV.

The chain uses TRBV6-6 and TRBJ1-1; D may be TRBD1 (5 bases). The V gene's germline CDR1 is MNHNY and CDR2 SVGAGI (reference sequence). The CDR3 contains 13 residues. Trimming took off 7 bases at V and 7 bases at J, with 16 bases between the two ends. CDR3 in amino acids: CASTPWGDGEAFF. In DNA form, the CDR3 reads TGTGCCAGCACCCCTTGGGGGGACGGTGAAGCTTTCTTT.

J is TRBJ1-2 and V is TRBV2; no clear D gene. Germline-derived CDR1 and CDR2 are SNHLY and FYNNEI. V was cut by 6 bases and J by 0 bases, with 11 bases left in between. The CDR3 is made up of 14 amino acids. CDR3 protein: CASSSSASNYGYTF. The CDR3 DNA sequence: TGTGCCAGCAGCTCCAGTGCTTCTAACTATGGCTACACCTTC.

CDR3 sequence (DNA): TGCGCCAGCAGCCCCGGACTAGCGGGGCTCAATGAGCAGTTCTTC. Its translation: CASSPGLAGLNEQFF. V usage is TRBV4-1 and J usage is TRBJ2-1; 12 nucleotides line up with TRBD2. CDR1 MGHRA and CDR2 YSYEKL come from the germline V gene. V shed 4 bases, J shed 6 bases, and the junction held 4 bases outside the gene matches. The CDR3 consists of 15 residues.

CDR3 protein: CASSLRQGDEKLFF. The CDR3 DNA reads as TGTGCCAGCAGTTTACGACAGGGGGATGAAAAACTGTTTTTT. V is TRBV28 and J is TRBJ1-4; 9 bases are a match to TRBD1. CDR1 is MDHEN, CDR2 SYDVKM, per germline. With 2 bases clipped from V and 6 bases from J, the junction kept 1 base outside the gene matches. The CDR3 runs to 14 residues. Full variable domain (outside the CDR3, taken from reference TRBV28 and TRBJ1-4): DVKVTQSSRYLVKRTGEKVFLECVQDMDHENMFWYRQDPGLGLRLIYFSYDVKMKEKGDIPEGYSVSREKKERFSLILESASTNQTSMYLCASSLRQGDEKLFFGSGTQLSVL.

This clone came up a few times. The rearrangement joins TRBV19 to TRBJ2-7; perhaps TRBD1 as D (6 bases). CDR3 length equals 15 residues. The germline V gene has CDR1 LNHDA and CDR2 SQIVND (reference sequence). V lost 6 bases to trimming and J lost 3 bases, with 18 bases between them. For the CDR3, the DNA is TGTGCCAGTAGCAAAACCCCCAGGGGAGTCTACGAGCAGTACTTC. It is translated as CASSKTPRGVYEQYF.

This clone has just one count. The chain carries TRBV19 and TRBJ2-1; 9 bases map to TRBD1. The V segment lost 6 bases and the J segment 8 bases; nucleotides outside the gene matches: 11. The V gene's germline CDR1 is LNHDA and CDR2 SQIVND (reference sequence). The CDR3 covers 15 residues. CDR3 region: CASRPQGARAYEQFF. In DNA, the CDR3 is TGTGCCAGTAGACCACAGGGGGCTCGAGCCTATGAGCAGTTCTTC.